A single sample gave rise to the 11 T cell receptor beta chains below, sequenced in a study of CD8 T cells in ankylosing spondylitis. TCRdb re-analysed the 5' RACE reads in MiXCR, keeping a single row per CDR3 protein. Among around 210,000 distinct CDR3 sequences, 7% to 10% were seen once, and the ten largest hold 4% to 5%. Specimen: blood, either unsorted or a sorted T cell fraction (not recorded which). The source is a female donor with ankylosing spondylitis or in good health (not recorded which).

This clonotype has a count of ten or more. V is TRBV4-2 and J is TRBJ2-1; D not certain. The germline V gene has CDR1 LGHNA and CDR2 YNFKEQ. CDR3 length equals 16 residues. Trimming removed 4 bases from V and 8 bases from J, with 21 bases in between. CDR3 region: CASSLTTRPSDDEQFF. CDR3 coding DNA: TGTGCCAGCAGCCTTACGACCAGACCGTCAGACGATGAGCAGTTCTTC.

The table lists this clonotype with many counts. V gene TRBV20-1 combines with J gene TRBJ2-6; D ambiguous. The germline V and J ends were trimmed by 2 bases and 1 base, with 6 bases remaining between them. The CDR3 spans 14 residues. Per the germline V gene, CDR1 is DFQATT and CDR2 is SNEGSKA (reference sequence). The CDR3 nucleotides are TGCAGTGCTAGACCCGAGTCTGGGGCCAACGTCCTGACTTTC. This sequence encodes CSARPESGANVLTF.

This clonotype was counted ten times or more. The chain couples TRBV29-1 to TRBJ2-1; no clear D gene. V lost 4 bases, J lost 2 bases, and 6 bases lay in between. The CDR3 totals 12 residues. Per germline, CDR1 SQVTM and CDR2 ANQGSEA. The CDR3 loop reads CSVGVTYNEQFF. The CDR3 DNA is TGCAGCGTTGGGGTAACCTACAATGAGCAGTTCTTC.

The rearrangement links TRBV5-6 to TRBJ2-5; 11 bases match TRBD1. The germline CDR1 and CDR2 sequences are SGHDT and YYEEEE. The CDR3 is 15 residues long. Germline trimming cut 5 bases from V and 2 bases from J; bases unmatched to any gene: 5. The CDR3, as DNA: TGTGCCAGCAGACCGGACAGGGGGCCACAAGAGACCCAGTACTTC. Amino acid sequence: CASRPDRGPQETQYF.

Remarks on this clonotype: One end of the junction does not line up with germline, which may come from a read error. The chain is built from TRBV7-2 and TRBJ2-3, with D perhaps matching TRBD1 (6 bases). Germline V gene data show CDR1 as SGHTA and CDR2 as FQGNSA. CDR3 size: 15 residues. Here the CDR3 reads CASSLEGRGTDTPYF. CDR3 coding DNA: TGTGCCAGCAGCTTAGAGGGCAGGGGAACAGATACGCCGTATTTT.

This clonotype has a count of ten or more. This chain links TRBV5-3 with TRBJ1-1; 9 bases are a match to TRBD1. TRBV5-3 is flagged as an ORF with uncertain function. Losses at the gene ends were 3 bases for V and 5 bases for J; bases not matched to a gene: 5. CDR3 length equals 14 residues. In DNA form, the CDR3 reads TGTGCCAGAAGCTCGGAACAGGGGGCTACTGAAGCTTTCTTT. This sequence encodes CARSSEQGATEAFF.

At least ten counts were recorded for this clonotype. The chain links TRBV4-3 to TRBJ2-3, with D hard to call. V shed 1 base and J shed 5 bases, with 10 bases lying between them. In germline, CDR1 is LGHNA, CDR2 YSLEER. The CDR3 consists of 14 residues. The CDR3 sequence: CASSQAVVGDTQYF. As DNA, the CDR3 is TGCGCCAGCAGCCAAGCGGTCGTGGGAGATACGCAGTATTTT.

Ten or more counts support this clonotype. The chain carries TRBV25-1 and TRBJ2-3; TRBD2 aligns across 7 bases. Trimming cost V 4 bases and J 3 bases; bases outside gene matches: 7. CDR3 size: 15 residues. The germline gives CDR1 MGHDK, CDR2 SYGVNS. CDR3 loop: CASSGDGRRTDTQYF. The CDR3 coding sequence is TGTGCCAGCAGTGGGGACGGGAGGAGAACAGATACGCAGTATTTT. The full variable domain, completed using reference TRBV25-1 and TRBJ2-3, is EADIYQTPRYLVIGTGKKITLECSQTMGHDKMYWYQQDPGMELHLIHYSYGVNSTEKGDLSSESTVSRIRTEHFPLTLESARPSHTSQYLCASSGDGRRTDTQYFGPGTRLTVL.

This clonotype was counted many times. The chain employs TRBV12-3 or TRBV12-4 and TRBJ2-2; either TRBD1 or TRBD2 may supply D (6 bases each). V dropped 7 bases and J dropped 6 bases, with 18 bases sitting between them. The CDR3 has 15 residues. Here the CDR3 DNA reads TGTGCCAGCACCCGAGGGGGGCTGGGATCCGGGGAGCTGTTTTTT. Protein product: CASTRGGLGSGELFF.

This clonotype was found many times. The chain recombines TRBV4-3 with TRBJ2-1; D remains unclear. V lost 0 bases and J lost 8, with 11 bases in between. CDR1 and CDR2 (germline): LGHNA, YSLEER. The CDR3 is 14 residues long. DNA of the CDR3: TGCGCCAGCAGCCAAGACACAGAGGTGGATGAGCAGTTCTTC. This translates into CASSQDTEVDEQFF.

This clonotype was recorded a few times. CDR3 coding DNA: TGTGCCAGCAGTTTCCAGCTCGATAATTCACCCCTCCACTTT. Its protein product is CASSFQLDNSPLHF. The V call is TRBV12-3 or TRBV12-4, the J call TRBJ1-6; D is undetermined. The CDR3 is 14 residues long. Trimming cost V 3 bases and J 5 bases, with 8 bases left between them.